The rows below give T cell receptor beta chains drawn from one sample of a study of cytomegalovirus exposure and HLA in healthy donors. Profiling relied on immunoSEQ multiplex PCR, and the TCRdb table lists in-frame clones only, not all of them. The sample contains 150,000 to 200,000 clones, over 75% of which appear only once. Input material: PBMCs. The receptors were sampled from a woman in her 30s in good health and CMV-seronegative. CDR3s include the opening cysteine and the closing phenylalanine or tryptophan. The D gene is left open where the match is weak. Clone size is not always given. Where it is, it says once, few, many or a class for expanded clones.

V gene	D gene	clone size	J gene	CDR3 DNA	CDR3 protein
TRBV6-4	.	.	TRBJ2-3	TGTGCCAGCAGTGACTCCGGGAGCACAGATACGCAGTATTTT	CASSDSGSTDTQYF
TRBV5-1	TRBD1	.	TRBJ1-1	TGCGCCAGCAGCTCCGAGCAGGGGGGCAAAGACACTGAAGCTTTCTTT	CASSSEQGGKDTEAFF
TRBV10-3	TRBD2	once	TRBJ2-1	TGTGCCATCAGGAGCGGGGGGCCCTCAACCTACAATGAGCAGTTCTTC	CAIRSGGPSTYNEQFF
TRBV4-1	.	.	TRBJ1-3	TGCGCCAGCAGCCAAGGGGGAGGAGGAAACACCATATATTTT	CASSQGGGGNTIYF
TRBV5-1	.	.	TRBJ1-1	TGCGCCAGCAGCTTGGATCCCGACAGTGAGAACACTGAAGCTTTCTTT	CASSLDPDSENTEAFF
TRBV28	.	.	TRBJ2-7	TGTGCCAGCAGTTTGGGACACAACTACGAGCAGTACTTC	CASSLGHNYEQYF
TRBV7-8	TRBD1	.	TRBJ1-6	TGTGCCAGCAACCCCGTGGGGACAGGGAGGGGTTCACCCCTCCACTTT	CASNPVGTGRGSPLHF
TRBV7-9	.	.	TRBJ1-4	TGTGCCAGCAGCATCGGACAGATCATCGGGGAAAAACTGTTTTTT	CASSIGQIIGEKLFF
TRBV7-8	TRBD1	.	TRBJ1-5	TGTGCCAGCAGCTCCCTAGACAGGGTCAATCAGCCCCAGCATTTT	CASSSLDRVNQPQHF
TRBV18	.	.	TRBJ1-3	TGTGCCAGCTCACCACCACAGGTTCTCGGAAACACCATATATTTT	CASSPPQVLGNTIYF
TRBV7-3	TRBD1	.	TRBJ2-1	TGTGCCAGCAGCTCGGGACAGGGGGCGCGAAATGAGCAGTTCTTC	CASSSGQGARNEQFF
TRBV7-9	TRBD1	.	TRBJ1-1	TGTGCCAGCAGCTCTCTTTTGACAGGGTTGACTGAAGCTTTCTTT	CASSSLLTGLTEAFF
TRBV7-9	.	.	TRBJ1-6	TGTGCCAGCAGCTTACAGGATTCACCCCTCCACTTT	CASSLQDSPLHF
TRBV6-5	.	.	TRBJ2-7	TGTGCCAGCGGCCGGGGGTTGACGGCCTACGAGCAGTACTTC	CASGRGLTAYEQYF
TRBV5-6	TRBD2	.	TRBJ2-1	TGTGCCAGCAGCATTAAATCTAGCGGGGACTCGGAACATGAGCAGTTCTTC	CASSIKSSGDSEHEQFF
TRBV7-2	TRBD2	.	TRBJ2-5	TGTGCCAGCAGCTACACTGGACTAGCGAAGACCCAGTACTTC	CASSYTGLAKTQYF
TRBV4-2	.	.	TRBJ1-2	TGTGCCAGCAGCCAAGATACCTGGACAGTCTATGGCTACACCTTC	CASSQDTWTVYGYTF
TRBV7-9	.	.	TRBJ1-2	TGTGCCAGCACGCCGGGGGATGTTAGGGGCTACACCTTC	CASTPGDVRGYTF
TRBV7-3	TRBD2	.	TRBJ2-2	TGTGCCAGCAGCTTATTAGGCGGGGGAATCCCCGGGGAGCTGTTTTTT	CASSLLGGGIPGELFF
TRBV2	TRBD1	.	TRBJ1-5	TGTGCCAGCAGTGGGACAGGGGGGCGACAGCCCCAGCATTTT	CASSGTGGRQPQHF
TRBV18	.	.	TRBJ2-5	TGTGCCAGCTCACCCCAGGGAATGGGGGAGACCCAGTACTTC	CASSPQGMGETQYF
TRBV30	TRBD1	.	TRBJ1-2	TGTGCCTGCCAGGGACAGCACTATGGCTACACCTTC	CACQGQHYGYTF
TRBV4-1	TRBD2	.	TRBJ2-7	TGCGCCAGCAGCCAGGCTTATACCCGGGGACTAGCGGGGGGGCTAAGGTACTTC	CASSQAYTRGLAGGLRYF
TRBV5-1	.	once	TRBJ1-1	TGCGCCAGCAGCGGGAGAGAGAATGATATGAACACTGAAGCTTTCTTT	CASSGRENDMNTEAFF
TRBV5-1	TRBD2	.	TRBJ2-3	TGCGCCAGCAGCCGTACGCTAGCGGGGGCTTCCGGTGGAGATACGCAGTATTTT	CASSRTLAGASGGDTQYF
TRBV2	.	.	TRBJ1-3	TGTGCCAGCAGTGAACAGGGTGCTGGAAACACCATATATTTT	CASSEQGAGNTIYF
TRBV5-1	TRBD1	few	TRBJ1-1	TGCGCCAGCAGCCGGGGGACAGGGTCTTTGGGGAACACTGAAGCTTTCTTT	CASSRGTGSLGNTEAFF
TRBV11-1	.	.	TRBJ2-5	TGTGCCAGCGCGGGGCCCATTAAAGAGACCCAGTACTTC	CASAGPIKETQYF
TRBV30	TRBD1	.	TRBJ1-5	TGTGCCTGGAGTGTCACCAGGGGGCCGGATCAGCCCCAGCATTTT	CAWSVTRGPDQPQHF
TRBV6-4	.	.	TRBJ2-1	TGTGCCAGCAGGCCTACGGGGGATCCCTACAATGAGCAGTTCTTC	CASRPTGDPYNEQFF